These T cell receptor beta chains were read from a single sample in a study of cytomegalovirus exposure and HLA in healthy donors. Clones were sequenced by immunoSEQ multiplex PCR, and TCRdb holds only the in-frame ones, with some missing. The table includes approximately 190,000 clones, over 70% detected once. Sequencing was performed on PBMCs. The receptors were gathered from a man aged 45-65 years in good health and CMV-seronegative. CDR3s include the opening cysteine and the closing phenylalanine or tryptophan. D genes are given only for firm matches. Some rows have no size entry. The others give once, few or many, or a class for an expanded clone.

v_call: TRBV9; clone_size: .; j_call: TRBJ1-2; d_call: TRBD1; cdr3_nt: TGTGCCAGCAGCGCCGCTACAGGGGCTGAGGGCTACACCTTC; cdr3_aa: CASSAATGAEGYTF
v_call: TRBV7-9; clone_size: once; j_call: TRBJ2-7; d_call: .; cdr3_nt: TGTGCCAGCAGCTTAATCCAGGGGAACTCCTACGAGCAGTACTTC; cdr3_aa: CASSLIQGNSYEQYF
v_call: TRBV11-3; clone_size: .; j_call: TRBJ1-6; d_call: .; cdr3_nt: TGTGCCAGCAGCTTATGGTACAGGGTCGGAGGATCACCCCTCCACTTT; cdr3_aa: CASSLWYRVGGSPLHF
v_call: TRBV12-2; clone_size: .; j_call: TRBJ1-1; d_call: .; cdr3_nt: TGTGCAAGTCGCCCGAGGGGGACAGGGCGTTTCATGAACACTGAAGCTTTCTTT; cdr3_aa: CASRPRGTGRFMNTEAFF
v_call: TRBV15; clone_size: .; j_call: TRBJ1-2; d_call: TRBD1; cdr3_nt: TGTGCCACCAGTCCTCAGACAGGGCCCATTATCTATGGCTACACCTTC; cdr3_aa: CATSPQTGPIIYGYTF
v_call: TRBV10-3; clone_size: few; j_call: TRBJ2-7; d_call: TRBD1; cdr3_nt: TGTGCCATCACCGAGGGACAGGGAACCTACGAGCAGTACTTC; cdr3_aa: CAITEGQGTYEQYF
v_call: TRBV7-6; clone_size: few; j_call: TRBJ2-2; d_call: TRBD2; cdr3_nt: TGTGCCAGCAGCTTAGTTGAAGGACTAGCGGGGAGTAAGGGAGCCGGGGAGCTGTTTTTT; cdr3_aa: CASSLVEGLAGSKGAGELFF
v_call: TRBV29-1; clone_size: .; j_call: TRBJ2-7; d_call: .; cdr3_nt: TGCAGCGTCGCCACAGGGTTAAGGTACGAGCAGTACTTC; cdr3_aa: CSVATGLRYEQYF
v_call: TRBV5-6; clone_size: .; j_call: TRBJ2-5; d_call: .; cdr3_nt: TGTGCCAGCAGCTCGGACACAGGGAGTTCGGGGACCCAGTACTTC; cdr3_aa: CASSSDTGSSGTQYF
v_call: TRBV5-5; clone_size: .; j_call: TRBJ2-7; d_call: TRBD1; cdr3_nt: TGTGCCAGCAGCCCCGGGACAGGGGACAGGGAGCAGTACTTC; cdr3_aa: CASSPGTGDREQYF
v_call: TRBV5-1; clone_size: few; j_call: TRBJ2-5; d_call: .; cdr3_nt: TGCGCCAGCAGCCTGGGGAGGAGGCGGCAAGAGACCCAGTACTTC; cdr3_aa: CASSLGRRRQETQYF
v_call: TRBV11-3; clone_size: .; j_call: TRBJ2-3; d_call: .; cdr3_nt: TGTGCCAGCAGCCCCGGACAGCGGCCCGATACGCAGTATTTT; cdr3_aa: CASSPGQRPDTQYF
v_call: TRBV28; clone_size: .; j_call: TRBJ1-4; d_call: .; cdr3_nt: TGTGCCAGCAGTCCGAGGGAAAAACTGTTTTTT; cdr3_aa: CASSPREKLFF
v_call: TRBV27; clone_size: .; j_call: TRBJ1-5; d_call: .; cdr3_nt: TGTGCCAGCAGTTTTGGGGGGATTAGAGAGCCCCAGCATTTT; cdr3_aa: CASSFGGIREPQHF
v_call: TRBV7-9; clone_size: .; j_call: TRBJ1-5; d_call: TRBD1; cdr3_nt: TGTGCCAGCAGCTTAGCCACAGGGGGTAGCAATCAGCCCCAGCATTTT; cdr3_aa: CASSLATGGSNQPQHF
v_call: TRBV19; clone_size: .; j_call: TRBJ1-4; d_call: .; cdr3_nt: TGTGCCAGTAGTGCGACAACAACTAATGAAAAACTGTTTTTT; cdr3_aa: CASSATTTNEKLFF
v_call: TRBV13; clone_size: .; j_call: TRBJ1-2; d_call: TRBD1; cdr3_nt: TGTGCCAGCGGGGACAGTCGTTCTAACTATGGCTACACCTTC; cdr3_aa: CASGDSRSNYGYTF
v_call: TRBV2; clone_size: .; j_call: TRBJ1-5; d_call: .; cdr3_nt: TGTGCCAGCAGTCAGGGGCTCAGTCAGCCCCAGCATTTT; cdr3_aa: CASSQGLSQPQHF
v_call: TRBV19; clone_size: .; j_call: TRBJ2-7; d_call: TRBD1; cdr3_nt: TGTGCCAGTAGTTCTCAGGGGGCCGGGTCCTACGAGCAGTACTTC; cdr3_aa: CASSSQGAGSYEQYF
v_call: TRBV4-3; clone_size: .; j_call: TRBJ2-2; d_call: .; cdr3_nt: TGCGCCAGCAGCCAAGATTCCGGCGGGGAGCTGTTTTTT; cdr3_aa: CASSQDSGGELFF
v_call: TRBV11-2; clone_size: .; j_call: TRBJ2-5; d_call: TRBD2; cdr3_nt: TGTGCCAGCAGCTTGGGACTAGCGCCTCAAGAGACCCAGTACTTC; cdr3_aa: CASSLGLAPQETQYF
v_call: TRBV5-4; clone_size: .; j_call: TRBJ2-3; d_call: TRBD1; cdr3_nt: TGTGCCAGCAGCTCGGACAGGGTTGGGAAGGGGGCAGATACGCAGTATTTT; cdr3_aa: CASSSDRVGKGADTQYF
v_call: TRBV11-2; clone_size: few; j_call: TRBJ1-5; d_call: .; cdr3_nt: TGTGCCAGCAGCTTTGGATCAGGGGAGTTTGGCAATCAGCCCCAGCATTTT; cdr3_aa: CASSFGSGEFGNQPQHF
v_call: TRBV19; clone_size: .; j_call: TRBJ1-5; d_call: .; cdr3_nt: TGTGCCAGTAGTATAGGGACTAGAAGGCAGCCCCAGCATTTT; cdr3_aa: CASSIGTRRQPQHF
v_call: TRBV11-2; clone_size: .; j_call: TRBJ2-5; d_call: .; cdr3_nt: TGTGCCAGCAGCGGGATAGGTATGACAGAAGAGACCCAGTACTTC; cdr3_aa: CASSGIGMTEETQYF
v_call: TRBV27; clone_size: .; j_call: TRBJ2-7; d_call: TRBD2; cdr3_nt: TGTGCCAGCAGTCCCGGGACTAGCGGGGGGCCCTCCTACGAGCAGTACTTC; cdr3_aa: CASSPGTSGGPSYEQYF
v_call: TRBV7-2; clone_size: .; j_call: TRBJ2-2; d_call: .; cdr3_nt: TGTGCCAGCAGCTTAGAGGCAGGGATCGGGGAGCTGTTTTTT; cdr3_aa: CASSLEAGIGELFF
v_call: TRBV5-1; clone_size: .; j_call: TRBJ2-1; d_call: .; cdr3_nt: TGCGCCAGCAGCTTGGTCGGGGACAATGAGCAGTTCTTC; cdr3_aa: CASSLVGDNEQFF
v_call: TRBV7-2; clone_size: .; j_call: TRBJ1-4; d_call: .; cdr3_nt: TGTGCCAGCCAGGGCCACTATGGGGAAAAACTGTTTTTT; cdr3_aa: CASQGHYGEKLFF